The 11 T cell receptor beta chains below all came from one sample that was sequenced in a study of T cell repertoires in cytomegalovirus infection. TCRdb reprocessed the reads via MiXCR and lists one record per CDR3 protein. The table lists approximately 310,000 distinct CDR3 sequences, roughly 25% of them singletons. No antigen has been assigned to these receptors. The sequences come from cultured PBMCs, collected from culture after CMV antigen stimulation. The receptors originated from a human donor in good health (CMV status not recorded). Some clones in this sample may be carry-over from other donors' samples.

The rearrangement links TRBV6-5 to TRBJ2-3, with a possible D match to TRBD2 (6 bases). This CDR3 has 17 residues. Germline lookup yields CDR1 MNHEY and CDR2 SVGAGI. Trimming cost V 3 bases and J 1 base, with 17 bases left between them. The CDR3 sequence: CASSYRLGGMGTDTQYF. CDR3 DNA sequence: TGTGCCAGCAGTTATCGGCTAGGAGGGATGGGCACAGATACGCAGTATTTT.

The rearrangement uses TRBV6-2 or TRBV6-3 and TRBJ2-1; TRBD1 matches at 7 bases. Germline V gene sequence: CDR1 MNHEY, CDR2 SVGEGT. The CDR3 extends over 14 amino acids. V dropped 7 bases and J dropped 2; count of bases not matched to a gene: 5. The CDR3 here is CASTYRGAYNEQFF. CDR3 coding DNA: TGTGCCAGCACCTACAGGGGCGCCTACAATGAGCAGTTCTTC.

This clonotype has only a few counts. This chain connects TRBV6-1 to TRBJ2-7; 8 bases fit TRBD2. Germline V gene lookup returns CDR1 MNHNS and CDR2 SASEGT. The V and J ends lost 6 bases and 2 bases, in that order; junction bases with no gene match: 6. The CDR3 contains 14 residues. CDR3 coding DNA: TGTGCCAGCAGACCAGCGGGAGCCCCCTACGAGCAGTACTTC. This encodes CASRPAGAPYEQYF.

The CDR3 coding sequence is TGTGCCAGCAGCGTAGGTGAGGGGCGGTACGAGCAGTACTTC. Translating it yields CASSVGEGRYEQYF. The genes are TRBV9 and TRBJ2-7; either TRBD1 or TRBD2 may supply D (5 bases each). Trimming stripped 0 bases from V and 4 bases from J, with 11 bases between. From germline, CDR1 is SGDLS and CDR2 YYNGEE. CDR3 size: 14 residues.

The chain couples TRBV30 to TRBJ2-5; D remains ambiguous. CDR1 and CDR2 (germline): GTSNPN, SVGIG (reference sequence). This CDR3 is 12 amino acids long. V lost 0 bases to trimming and J lost 0 bases, with 2 bases between them. CDR3: CAWSVYQETQYF. CDR3 DNA: TGTGCCTGGAGTGTTTACCAAGAGACCCAGTACTTC.

CDR3 sequence (DNA): TGTGCCAGCAGCTTAGAAGGCAATCTATTAGTAAGCACCATATATTTT. Its protein product is CASSLEGNLLVSTIYF. This chain uses TRBV7-2 with TRBJ1-3; D gene unclear. CDR3 length: 16 residues. V shed 1 base and J shed 9 bases, with 19 bases lying between them. The V gene's germline CDR1 is SGHTA and CDR2 FQGNSA. Drawing the rest from reference TRBV7-2 and TRBJ1-3, the complete variable domain is GAGVSQSPSNKVTEKGKDVELRCDPISGHTALYWYRQSLGQGLEFLIYFQGNSAPDKSGLPSDRFSAERTGGSVSTLTIQRTQQEDSAVYLCASSLEGNLLVSTIYFGEGSWLTVV.

The V gene is TRBV4-1, the J gene TRBJ2-1; 11 bases agree with TRBD2. The CDR3 is made up of 17 amino acids. V shed 3 bases, J shed 4 bases, and the junction held 8 bases outside the gene matches. Germline loops: CDR1 MGHRA, CDR2 YSYEKL. The CDR3, as DNA: TGCGCCAGCAGCCATGACCCGACTAGCGGGGCTTACAATGAGCAGTTCTTC. It translates to CASSHDPTSGAYNEQFF.

The chain recombines TRBV28 with TRBJ2-3, with D unclear. Looked up from germline, CDR1 is MDHEN and CDR2 is SYDVKM. V shed 11 bases and J shed 0 bases, with 12 bases lying between them. The CDR3 covers 13 residues. This CDR3 reads CALSDPSTDTQYF. The CDR3 DNA is TGTGCCCTCAGCGATCCTAGCACAGATACGCAGTATTTT.

The rearrangement joins TRBV2 to TRBJ2-3, with 10 positions matching TRBD2. Unmatched junction bases numbered 6, after V lost 2 bases and J lost 4 bases. Germline CDR1 reads SNHLY; CDR2 reads FYNNEI. This CDR3 comprises 16 residues. This chain's CDR3 is CASSETSGIGADTQYF. CDR3 coding DNA: TGTGCCAGCAGTGAAACTAGCGGGATAGGCGCAGATACGCAGTATTTT.

In its sample, this clonotype was seen many times. The V call is TRBV11-3, the J call TRBJ1-1; TRBD1 aligns across 7 bases. CDR3 length: 16 residues. Trimming cost V 4 bases and J 0 bases; bases outside gene matches: 8. Looked up from germline, CDR1 is SGHNT and CDR2 is YENEEA. The CDR3 sequence is CASSSLGQFVNTEAFF. The CDR3 DNA follows: TGTGCCAGCAGCTCCCTGGGACAGTTTGTGAACACTGAAGCTTTCTTT.

This clonotype was recorded a few times. V is TRBV5-1 and J is TRBJ1-2, with D perhaps TRBD1 (5 bases). Germline CDR1 SGHRS, CDR2 YFSETQ. The CDR3 spans 15 residues. V was pared by 0 bases and J by 1 base, with 10 bases between. In DNA form, the CDR3 reads TGCGCCAGCAGCTTGGGCCCCAGGGATAACTATGGCTACACCTTC. Protein: CASSLGPRDNYGYTF.